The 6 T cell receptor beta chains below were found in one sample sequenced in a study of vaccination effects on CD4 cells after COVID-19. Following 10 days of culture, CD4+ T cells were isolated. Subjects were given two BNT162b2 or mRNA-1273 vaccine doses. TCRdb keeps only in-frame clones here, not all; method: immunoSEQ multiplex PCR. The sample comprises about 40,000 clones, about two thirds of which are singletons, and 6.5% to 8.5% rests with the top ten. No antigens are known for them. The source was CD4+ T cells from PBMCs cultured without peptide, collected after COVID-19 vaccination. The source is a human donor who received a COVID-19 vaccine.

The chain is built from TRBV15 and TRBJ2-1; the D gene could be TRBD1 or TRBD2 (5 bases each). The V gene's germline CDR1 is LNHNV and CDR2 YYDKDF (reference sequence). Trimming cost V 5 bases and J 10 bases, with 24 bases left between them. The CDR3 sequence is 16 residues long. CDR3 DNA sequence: TGTGCCACCAGCGACCGAGGGGCCGGGATTTTGGGAGAGCAGTTCTTC. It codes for CATSDRGAGILGEQFF.

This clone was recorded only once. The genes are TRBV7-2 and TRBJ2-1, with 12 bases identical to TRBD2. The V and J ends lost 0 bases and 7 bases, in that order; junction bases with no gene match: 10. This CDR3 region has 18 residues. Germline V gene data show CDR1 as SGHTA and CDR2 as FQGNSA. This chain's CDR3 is CASSLAVRGTSGRNEQFF. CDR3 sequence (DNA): TGTGCCAGCAGCTTAGCTGTGAGGGGGACTAGCGGGCGTAATGAGCAGTTCTTC.

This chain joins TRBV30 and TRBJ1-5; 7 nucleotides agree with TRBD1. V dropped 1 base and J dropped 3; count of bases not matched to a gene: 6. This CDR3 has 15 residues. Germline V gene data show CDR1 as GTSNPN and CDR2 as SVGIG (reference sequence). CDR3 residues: CAWSEGTVLNQPQHF. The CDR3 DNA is TGTGCCTGGAGTGAGGGGACAGTCCTCAATCAGCCCCAGCATTTT.

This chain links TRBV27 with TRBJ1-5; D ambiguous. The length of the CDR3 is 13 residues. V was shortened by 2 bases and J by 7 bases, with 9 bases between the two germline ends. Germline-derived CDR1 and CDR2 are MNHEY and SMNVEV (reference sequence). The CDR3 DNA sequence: TGTGCCAGCAGTTTAATGGCACAGCAGCCCCAGCATTTT. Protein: CASSLMAQQPQHF.

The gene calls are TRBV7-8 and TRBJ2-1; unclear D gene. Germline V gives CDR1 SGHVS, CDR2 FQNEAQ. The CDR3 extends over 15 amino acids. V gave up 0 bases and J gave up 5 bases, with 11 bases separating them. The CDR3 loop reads CASSLARIRNNEQFF. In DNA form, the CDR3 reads TGTGCCAGCAGCTTAGCGCGCATTAGGAACAATGAGCAGTTCTTC.

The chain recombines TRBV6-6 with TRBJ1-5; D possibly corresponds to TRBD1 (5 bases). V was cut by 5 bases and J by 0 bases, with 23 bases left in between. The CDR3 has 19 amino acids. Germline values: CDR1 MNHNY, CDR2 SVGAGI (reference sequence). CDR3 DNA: TGTGCCAGCAGTCCATGGAGGCAGGGCCCCGAGGTTAGCAATCAGCCCCAGCATTTT. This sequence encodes CASSPWRQGPEVSNQPQHF.